The 25 T cell receptor beta chains in this list originate from one sample, sequenced in a study of cytomegalovirus exposure and HLA in healthy donors. PCR was performed using 60 Vbeta and 13 Jbeta primers. TCRdb's table, derived via immunoSEQ multiplex PCR, lists solely in-frame clones and lacks some. The sample holds 55,000 to 80,000 clones, around 80% seen once. Input material: PBMCs. These receptors originate from a woman in her 30s in good health and CMV-seronegative.

The chain carries TRBV18 and TRBJ1-1; D unresolved. V shed 2 bases and J shed 1 base, with 5 bases lying between them. The CDR3 length is 13 residues. Per germline, CDR1 KGHSH and CDR2 LQKENI. In DNA, the CDR3 is TGTGCCAGCTCACCAGGGCCGAACACTGAAGCTTTCTTT. It encodes CASSPGPNTEAFF.

The chain joins TRBV7-6 to TRBJ2-1; TRBD2 matches at 7 bases. The CDR3 is 14 residues long. V lost 1 base to trimming and J lost 4 bases; unmatched junction nucleotides: 1. Per the germline V gene, CDR1 is SGHVS and CDR2 is FNYEAQ. This chain's CDR3 is CASSLGLAYNEQFF. The CDR3 nucleotides are TGTGCCAGCAGCTTAGGACTAGCTTACAATGAGCAGTTCTTC.

This chain connects TRBV6-1 to TRBJ1-5; D remains ambiguous. V lost 4 bases and J 5 bases, leaving 15 bases between the germline ends. Germline-derived CDR1 and CDR2 are MNHNS and SASEGT. The CDR3 sequence is 15 residues long. CDR3 in DNA: TGTGCCAGCAGTGCTATGAGAGGTGGAGATCAGCCCCAGCATTTT. Translating it yields CASSAMRGGDQPQHF.

The genes are TRBV5-1 and TRBJ1-5, with D perhaps matching TRBD1 (5 bases). Per the germline V gene, CDR1 is SGHRS and CDR2 is YFSETQ. The CDR3 spans 15 residues. V was cut by 0 bases and J by 1 base, with 8 bases left in between. In nucleotides, the CDR3 is TGCGCCAGCAGCTTGGGCCAGGGCAGCAATCAGCCCCAGCATTTT. Its protein product is CASSLGQGSNQPQHF. Using reference TRBV5-1 and TRBJ1-5 for the parts outside the CDR3, the full variable domain is KAGVTQTPRYLIKTRGQQVTLSCSPISGHRSVSWYQQTPGQGLQFLFEYFSETQRNKGNFPGRFSGRQFSNSRSEMNVSTLELGDSALYLCASSLGQGSNQPQHFGDGTRLSIL.

The chain carries TRBV19 and TRBJ2-5; D unresolved. CDR1 and CDR2 from the germline V gene are LNHDA and SQIVND (reference sequence). The V end lost 4 bases, the J end lost 0 bases, and 9 bases lay between the germline ends. The CDR3 loop spans 14 amino acids. CDR3 sequence (DNA): TGTGCCAGTAGTACTCACACGCACCAAGAGACCCAGTACTTC. It is translated as CASSTHTHQETQYF. The variable domain in full, completed from reference TRBV19 and TRBJ2-5, reads DGGITQSPKYLFRKEGQNVTLSCEQNLNHDAMYWYRQDPGQGLRLIYYSQIVNDFQKGDIAEGYSVSREKKESFPLTVTSAQKNPTAFYLCASSTHTHQETQYFGPGTRLLVL.

This chain uses TRBV6-5 with TRBJ2-7; weak D call: TRBD1 (6 bases). V was trimmed by 7 bases and J by 0 bases, leaving 13 bases between them. Germline loops: CDR1 MNHEY, CDR2 SVGAGI. CDR3 length: 14 amino acids. CDR3 residues: CASTEDSTSYEQYF. The CDR3 bases are TGTGCCAGCACCGAGGACAGTACCTCCTACGAGCAGTACTTC.

The rearrangement uses TRBV5-1 and TRBJ2-5; TRBD2 is a possible D gene (6 bases). CDR1 and CDR2 from the germline V gene are SGHRS and YFSETQ. V shed 0 bases and J shed 4 bases, with 22 bases lying between them. This CDR3 region has 18 residues. CDR3 DNA: TGCGCCAGCAGCTTGGAATATGGGCCAGTTTTTAGCGGAGAGACCCAGTACTTC. Its protein product is CASSLEYGPVFSGETQYF.

The V and J genes are TRBV19 and TRBJ1-2; D possibly corresponds to TRBD1 (6 bases). CDR3 length: 16 amino acids. With 0 bases removed from V and 4 bases from J, the gap between germline ends came to 15 bases. The germline CDR1 and CDR2 sequences are LNHDA and SQIVND (reference sequence). The CDR3 nucleotides are TGTGCCAGTAGTATAGATCCGGCAGGGGAAGGCTATGGCTACACCTTC. Residues: CASSIDPAGEGYGYTF. Filled out from reference TRBV19 and TRBJ1-2, the complete variable domain reads DGGITQSPKYLFRKEGQNVTLSCEQNLNHDAMYWYRQDPGQGLRLIYYSQIVNDFQKGDIAEGYSVSREKKESFPLTVTSAQKNPTAFYLCASSIDPAGEGYGYTFGSGTRLTVV.

The chain carries TRBV5-1 and TRBJ1-3; D is ambiguous. Germline V CDR1 and CDR2: SGHRS, YFSETQ. V gave up 2 bases and J gave up 0 bases, with 12 bases separating them. The CDR3 has 16 amino acids. The CDR3 sequence is CASSLSPGSSGNTIYF. The DNA of the CDR3 is TGCGCCAGCAGCTTATCCCCGGGATCCTCTGGAAACACCATATATTTT. Using reference TRBV5-1 and TRBJ1-3 for the parts outside the CDR3, the full variable domain is KAGVTQTPRYLIKTRGQQVTLSCSPISGHRSVSWYQQTPGQGLQFLFEYFSETQRNKGNFPGRFSGRQFSNSRSEMNVSTLELGDSALYLCASSLSPGSSGNTIYFGEGSWLTVV.

V is TRBV10-2 and J is TRBJ1-4, with D perhaps matching TRBD1 (6 bases). Trimming left V 3 bases short and J 8 bases short, with 13 bases between. The CDR3 extends over 14 amino acids. CDR1 is WSHSY, CDR2 SAAADI, per germline. Written as DNA, the CDR3 is TGCGCCAGCAGTGATGTAGGGGGAGACGAAAAACTGTTTTTT. This gives the protein CASSDVGGDEKLFF.

This clone was picked up a small number of times. V usage is TRBV29-1 and J usage is TRBJ2-7, with TRBD1 identical over 9 bases. Trimming removed 6 bases from V and 7 bases from J; junction bases left unmatched: 16. CDR3 size: 15 residues. CDR1 is SQVTM, CDR2 ANQGSEA, per germline. The chain's CDR3 is CSVTSPGQGGGEQYF. CDR3 bases: TGCAGCGTCACCAGCCCGGGACAGGGAGGGGGGGAGCAGTACTTC.

J is TRBJ2-6 and V is TRBV18, with TRBD1 matching over 7 bases. CDR3 length: 21 amino acids. J lost 0 bases, V lost 2 bases, and 16 bases had no gene match. Germline loops: CDR1 KGHSH, CDR2 LQKENI. CDR3 in amino acids: CASSPTVGQDLMFSGANVLTF. The CDR3 region has the DNA TGTGCCAGCTCACCAACCGTAGGACAGGACTTAATGTTCTCTGGGGCCAACGTCCTGACTTTC.

This chain joins TRBV18 and TRBJ1-2; D is uncertain. Deletions cut 6 bases from V and 7 bases from J, with 21 bases between. The CDR3 consists of 15 residues. Germline V gene lookup returns CDR1 KGHSH and CDR2 LQKENI. The CDR3, as DNA: TGTGCCAGCTCCCCCATTGACCCAAGAGGGAGTGGCTACACCTTC. It translates to CASSPIDPRGSGYTF.

V is TRBV6-6 and J is TRBJ2-7; TRBD2 might be the D (6 bases). This CDR3 contains 15 residues. Germline-derived CDR1 and CDR2 are MNHNY and SVGAGI (reference sequence). The V end lost 2 bases, the J end lost 5 bases, and 16 bases lay between the germline ends. The CDR3: CASSYEGTLHDEQYF. CDR3 sequence (DNA): TGTGCCAGCAGTTACGAGGGGACTCTCCACGACGAGCAGTACTTC.

This clone was picked up a small number of times. The chain combines TRBV5-4 with TRBJ1-2; TRBD1 aligns across 7 bases. The junction had 3 bases not matched to a gene; V was cut back by 1 base and J by 6 bases. The CDR3 has 13 amino acids. CDR1 is SGHNT, CDR2 YYREEE, per germline (reference sequence). The CDR3 loop is CASSLRGGDGYTF. CDR3 coding DNA: TGTGCCAGCAGCTTGCGAGGGGGCGATGGCTACACCTTC.

V gene TRBV19 combines with J gene TRBJ2-4; 7 bases are shared with TRBD1. Germline-derived CDR1 and CDR2 are LNHDA and SQIVND (reference sequence). The CDR3 consists of 15 residues. The trim removed 5 bases at V and 5 bases at J, leaving 9 bases unmatched. The chain's CDR3 is CASSPRDSSQNIQYF. CDR3 DNA: TGTGCCAGTAGTCCCCGGGACAGTTCCCAAAACATTCAGTACTTC.

The chain is built from TRBV2 and TRBJ2-5; D uncertain. Trimming removed 1 base from V and 1 base from J, with 10 bases in between. The germline gives CDR1 SNHLY, CDR2 FYNNEI. The CDR3 has 15 amino acids. CDR3 bases: TGTGCCAGCAGTGAAGTGGGCCTCCTCCAAGAGACCCAGTACTTC. Translated: CASSEVGLLQETQYF.

V gene TRBV5-1 combines with J gene TRBJ2-7; 7 nucleotides line up with TRBD1. CDR1 and CDR2 (germline): SGHRS, YFSETQ. There are 13 residues in the CDR3. V lost 7 bases, J lost 0 bases, and 4 bases stayed unmatched. The DNA of the CDR3 is TGCGCCAGCCAGACAGGGTACTCCTACGAGCAGTACTTC. Translating gives CASQTGYSYEQYF. Combining the CDR3 with reference TRBV5-1 and TRBJ2-7 gives the whole variable domain KAGVTQTPRYLIKTRGQQVTLSCSPISGHRSVSWYQQTPGQGLQFLFEYFSETQRNKGNFPGRFSGRQFSNSRSEMNVSTLELGDSALYLCASQTGYSYEQYFGPGTRLTVT.

The chain recombines TRBV29-1 with TRBJ2-5; tentatively, D is TRBD2 (6 bases). Germline V lookup: CDR1 SQVTM, CDR2 ANQGSEA. The CDR3 has 14 amino acids. Trimming took 5 bases from V and 0 from J, leaving 13 bases between them. The CDR3 protein is CSVLDAGYQETQYF. The CDR3 region has the DNA TGCAGCGTTCTAGACGCGGGGTACCAAGAGACCCAGTACTTC.

The gene calls are TRBV7-2 and TRBJ1-2, with 7 bases matching TRBD1. Trimming removed 4 bases from V and 6 bases from J; junction bases left unmatched: 8. CDR1 and CDR2 (germline): SGHTA, FQGNSA. This CDR3 has 14 residues. This chain's CDR3 is CASSSLDREHGYTF. The CDR3 DNA reads TGTGCCAGCAGCTCACTAGACAGGGAACATGGCTACACCTTC.

A few counts support this clone. The V call is TRBV14, the J call TRBJ2-7, with TRBD2 as a possible D gene (6 bases). Germline V CDR1 and CDR2: SGHDN, FVKESK. CDR3 size: 15 residues. Trimming cost V 1 base and J 1 base, with 11 bases left between them. In DNA, the CDR3 is TGTGCCAGCAGCCAAGTTTCGGGGGAGTCCTACGAGCAGTACTTC. This translates into CASSQVSGESYEQYF.

The V and J genes are TRBV5-1 and TRBJ1-3; 8 positions agree with TRBD1. This CDR3 has 15 amino acids. CDR1 is SGHRS and CDR2 is YFSETQ in the germline V gene. Germline trimming cut 4 bases from V and 0 bases from J; bases unmatched to any gene: 3. The CDR3: CASSVGTGSGNTIYF. The CDR3 nucleotides read TGCGCCAGCAGCGTAGGGACAGGCTCTGGAAACACCATATATTTT.

This clone was counted between two and nine times. The chain uses TRBV5-1 and TRBJ2-3; possible D gene TRBD1, 5 bases. The CDR3 has 13 residues. V lost 4 bases and J 4 bases, leaving 10 bases between the germline ends. Germline values: CDR1 SGHRS, CDR2 YFSETQ. CDR3 DNA: TGCGCCAGCAGCACCTCAGGGCCAGATACGCAGTATTTT. It encodes CASSTSGPDTQYF.

The chain uses TRBV6-1 and TRBJ2-4; maybe TRBD1 (6 bases). This CDR3 region has 14 residues. Trimming cost V 4 bases and J 9 bases, with 16 bases left between them. Germline V gives CDR1 MNHNS, CDR2 SASEGT. The CDR3 region has the DNA TGTGCCAGCAGTGGAAACCGGGACAATAGCATTCAGTACTTC. Translating gives CASSGNRDNSIQYF.

V is TRBV19 and J is TRBJ1-6; D is uncertain. Germline loops: CDR1 LNHDA, CDR2 SQIVND (reference sequence). V was shortened by 3 bases and J by 10 bases, with 10 bases between the two germline ends. This CDR3 comprises 13 residues. CDR3 sequence reads: CASSMTSRSPLHF. In nucleotides, the CDR3 is TGTGCCAGTAGTATGACCAGCAGGTCACCCCTCCACTTT.